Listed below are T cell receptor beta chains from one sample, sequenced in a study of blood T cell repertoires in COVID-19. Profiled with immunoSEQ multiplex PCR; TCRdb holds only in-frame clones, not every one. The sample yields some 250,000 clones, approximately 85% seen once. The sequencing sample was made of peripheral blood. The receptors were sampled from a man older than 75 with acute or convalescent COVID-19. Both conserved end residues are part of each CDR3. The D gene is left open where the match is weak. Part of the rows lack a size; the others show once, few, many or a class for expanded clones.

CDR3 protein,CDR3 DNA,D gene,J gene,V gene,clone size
CASSHRQPFIGYTF,TGTGCCAGCAGCCACCGACAGCCTTTCATTGGCTACACCTTC,.,TRBJ1-2,TRBV3-1/TRBV3-2,.
CASSIRGTDLYEQYF,TGTGCCAGTAGTATCAGGGGGACAGACCTCTACGAGCAGTACTTC,TRBD1,TRBJ2-7,TRBV19,once
CATAGTGINTEAFF,TGTGCCACCGCTGGGACAGGGATCAACACTGAAGCTTTCTTT,TRBD1,TRBJ1-1,TRBV19,.
CASRGTLTEAFF,TGTGCCAGTAGGGGGACTTTGACTGAAGCTTTCTTT,.,TRBJ1-1,TRBV19,.
CASSQETTGNRAYEQYF,TGTGCCAGCAGCCAAGAGACCACAGGGAATAGGGCCTACGAGCAGTACTTC,.,TRBJ2-7,TRBV7-2,.
CASSDLGGKLFF,TGTGCCAGCAGTGACTTGGGGGGGAAACTGTTTTTT,.,TRBJ1-4,TRBV2,.
CASSQAGQGHGYTF,TGTGCCAGCAGCCAAGCCGGGCAGGGCCATGGCTACACCTTC,.,TRBJ1-2,TRBV4-2,.
CASSSGGGQPQHF,TGTGCCAGCAGCTCAGGGGGCGGGCAGCCCCAGCATTTT,TRBD1,TRBJ1-5,TRBV7-6,.
CASSLVPGGGPNEKLFF,TGTGCCAGCAGCTTAGTACCAGGGGGAGGACCCAATGAAAAACTGTTTTTT,TRBD1,TRBJ1-4,TRBV7-2,.
CASGLVDGGLAREDEKLFF,TGTGCTAGTGGTTTGGTTGACGGGGGGTTGGCTAGAGAGGATGAAAAACTGTTTTTT,.,TRBJ1-4,TRBV12-5,.
CASSQQMNTEAFF,TGTGCCAGCAGCCAGCAGATGAACACTGAAGCTTTCTTT,.,TRBJ1-1,TRBV3-1/TRBV3-2,.
CASSLAGGPYNEQFF,TGTGCCAGCAGTCTAGCGGGAGGGCCCTACAATGAGCAGTTCTTC,TRBD2,TRBJ2-1,TRBV6-4,.
CASSELEIYEQYF,TGTGCCAGCAGTGAATTGGAGATTTACGAGCAGTACTTC,.,TRBJ2-7,TRBV2,.
CASSMVSNEQFF,TGTGCCAGTAGTATGGTCAGCAATGAGCAGTTCTTC,.,TRBJ2-1,TRBV19,.
CAISEQRTGMNTEAFF,TGTGCCATCAGTGAGCAAAGGACAGGAATGAACACTGAAGCTTTCTTT,TRBD1,TRBJ1-1,TRBV10-3,.
CASSAAAGLASTDTQYF,TGCGCCAGCAGTGCGGCCGCCGGACTAGCTAGCACAGATACGCAGTATTTT,TRBD2,TRBJ2-3,TRBV10-1,.
CASLTVMNTEAFF,TGTGCCAGCCTAACGGTAATGAACACTGAAGCTTTCTTT,.,TRBJ1-1,TRBV28,.
CASSLERNYGYTF,TGTGCCAGCAGCTTAGAGAGGAACTATGGCTACACCTTC,.,TRBJ1-2,TRBV7-8,few
CASSTGRFGSYEQYF,TGTGCCAGTAGCACTGGGAGGTTCGGCTCCTACGAGCAGTACTTC,.,TRBJ2-7,TRBV19,few
CASSYSTRGNLSPLHF,TGTGCCAGCAGTTACTCCACCAGGGGAAATCTTTCACCCCTCCACTTT,.,TRBJ1-6,TRBV6-5,.
CASSFRGAGVLTGELFF,TGTGCCAGCAGTTTCCGGGGAGCGGGGGTACTCACCGGGGAGCTGTTTTTT,TRBD2,TRBJ2-2,TRBV28,.
CARSWRGDTQYF,TGTGCCAGAAGCTGGCGGGGGGATACGCAGTATTTT,TRBD2,TRBJ2-3,TRBV5-3,few
CASSRDSMNTEAFF,TGTGCCAGCAGCCGCGACAGCATGAACACTGAAGCTTTCTTT,.,TRBJ1-1,TRBV6-5,.
CATSGRDFQETQYF,TGTGCCACCAGCGGAAGGGACTTCCAAGAGACCCAGTACTTC,.,TRBJ2-5,TRBV15,.
CASSPPGSTGELFF,TGTGCCAGCAGCCCGCCCGGGAGCACCGGGGAGCTGTTTTTT,.,TRBJ2-2,TRBV7-3,.
CASSSSAGRGQYEQYF,TGTGCCAGCAGCTCTTCGGCGGGCAGGGGGCAATACGAGCAGTACTTC,TRBD1,TRBJ2-7,TRBV11-2,.
CASSLGLAGGPYYNEQFF,TGCGCCAGCAGCCTAGGACTAGCGGGGGGGCCGTACTACAATGAGCAGTTCTTC,TRBD2,TRBJ2-1,TRBV5-1,.
CASSAPLAGANYNEQFF,TGTGCCAGCAGCGCCCCACTTGCGGGAGCTAACTACAATGAGCAGTTCTTC,TRBD2,TRBJ2-1,TRBV9,.
CASSEYGRGQGGNQPQHF,TGTGCCAGCAGTGAATATGGTAGGGGGCAAGGTGGAAATCAGCCCCAGCATTTT,TRBD1,TRBJ1-5,TRBV2,.
CASSYSTTNYGYTF,TGTGCCAGCAGTTACTCGACAACTAACTATGGCTACACCTTC,.,TRBJ1-2,TRBV6-5,.
CASTRVQRGGETQYF,TGTGCCAGCACTCGGGTACAGCGAGGAGGAGAGACCCAGTACTTC,.,TRBJ2-5,TRBV6-5,.
CASSPGLAYNEQFF,TGTGCCAGCAGTCCGGGACTAGCTTACAATGAGCAGTTCTTC,TRBD2,TRBJ2-1,TRBV6-5,.
CASSSAGTGAYEQYF,TGCGCCAGCAGCTCCGCGGGGACAGGGGCGTATGAGCAGTACTTC,TRBD1,TRBJ2-7,TRBV5-1,.
CASSYSPQGSGGKEQFF,TGTGCCAGCAGTTACTCGCCTCAGGGTAGCGGGGGTAAAGAGCAGTTCTTC,TRBD2,TRBJ2-1,TRBV6-2/TRBV6-3,.
CATSDVRQGNYGYTF,TGTGCCACCAGTGATGTTCGACAGGGTAATTATGGCTACACCTTC,TRBD1,TRBJ1-2,TRBV24-1,.
CASLEDGTGAFSYGYTF,TGTGCCTCCCTCGAAGACGGGACAGGGGCTTTTTCCTATGGCTACACCTTC,TRBD1,TRBJ1-2,TRBV10-3,.
CASKVNRYNEQFF,TGTGCCAGCAAGGTAAACAGGTACAATGAGCAGTTCTTC,.,TRBJ2-1,TRBV6-5,.
CASSLITGGPPPLEAFF,TGTGCCAGCTCACTGATCACGGGAGGACCTCCCCCTCTTGAAGCTTTCTTT,.,TRBJ1-1,TRBV18,.
CASSEAIRGRLAPETQYF,TGTGCCAGCAGTGAAGCTATCAGGGGTCGACTTGCGCCAGAGACCCAGTACTTC,.,TRBJ2-5,TRBV6-1,.